One and the same sample provided the 15 T cell receptor beta chains below, sequenced in a study of blood T cell repertoires in COVID-19. TCRdb keeps only in-frame clones here, not all; method: immunoSEQ multiplex PCR. The table lists around 190,000 clones, about 75% of them singletons, with around 8.1% in the top ten. Sequences were obtained from peripheral blood. The source is a woman aged 50 to 60 with active or convalescent COVID-19.

This rearrangement joins TRBV19 to TRBJ1-5, with 9 nucleotides matching TRBD1. The CDR3 loop spans 16 amino acids. V dropped 5 bases and J dropped 4; count of bases not matched to a gene: 9. Looked up from germline, CDR1 is LNHDA and CDR2 is SQIVND (reference sequence). For the CDR3, the DNA is TGTGCCAGTAGTCTCCGGGACAGGGACCCAAATCAGCCCCAGCATTTT. This translates into CASSLRDRDPNQPQHF.

This sequence joins TRBV29-1 and TRBJ1-3; TRBD1 is a possible D gene (6 bases). Trimming shortened V by 7 bases and J by 0 bases, and 13 bases separated the two germline ends. The CDR3 has 14 amino acids. Germline-derived CDR1 and CDR2 are SQVTM and ANQGSEA. CDR3 DNA: TGCAGCGGGCAGACAGGACTCTCTGGAAACACCATATATTTT. Its translation: CSGQTGLSGNTIYF.

This clone was counted a few times. The V and J genes are TRBV29-1 and TRBJ1-4; possibly TRBD1 for D (5 bases). V was pared by 1 base and J by 3 bases, with 15 bases between. The V gene's germline CDR1 is SQVTM and CDR2 ANQGSEA. The length of the CDR3 is 16 residues. The DNA for the CDR3 is TGCAGCGTTGAAGTTGGCCTAGCGGGGGCTAATGAAAAACTGTTTTTT. It is translated as CSVEVGLAGANEKLFF. Based on the CDR3 plus reference TRBV29-1 and TRBJ1-4, the full variable domain is SAVISQKPSRDICQRGTSLTIQCQVDSQVTMMFWYRQQPGQSLTLIATANQGSEATYESGFVIDKFPISRPNLTFSTLTVSNMSPEDSSIYLCSVEVGLAGANEKLFFGSGTQLSVL.

The chain has TRBV4-2 and TRBJ2-3, with 9 bases matching TRBD1. Germline loops: CDR1 LGHNA, CDR2 YNFKEQ. The CDR3 extends over 16 amino acids. The ends lost 0 bases at V and 6 bases at J; junction bases unmatched: 7. In DNA form, the CDR3 reads TGTGCCAGCAGCCAAGATCCGGACAGGGGTGTGGATACGCAGTATTTT. Residues: CASSQDPDRGVDTQYF.

This clone was seen a single time. V gene TRBV4-2 combines with J gene TRBJ1-6; TRBD1 matches 10 bases. This CDR3 has 15 amino acids. Trimming took 2 bases from V and 8 from J; bases not matched to a gene: 3. From germline, CDR1 is LGHNA and CDR2 YNFKEQ. The CDR3 DNA reads TGTGCCAGCAGCCAAATTGGGACAGGGGATTCACCCCTCCACTTT. Its protein product is CASSQIGTGDSPLHF.

The sample holds one count of this clone. The CDR3 loop is CSGAGAGTEAFF. The CDR3 bases are TGCAGCGGGGCAGGGGCGGGCACTGAAGCTTTCTTT. The chain has TRBV29-1 and TRBJ1-1, with D possibly being TRBD1 (6 bases). The CDR3 loop spans 12 amino acids. Germline V CDR1 and CDR2: SQVTM, ANQGSEA. Trimming left V 7 bases short and J 4 bases short, with 13 bases between.

This clone showed up many times. The rearrangement uses TRBV9 and TRBJ2-2; TRBD2 matches 12 bases. This CDR3 contains 17 residues. Germline CDR1 is SGDLS and CDR2 is YYNGEE. J gave up 4 bases and V 3 bases, and 7 bases lay outside the gene matches. CDR3 residues: CASSETSGGWSTGELFF. The CDR3 region has the DNA TGTGCCAGCAGCGAAACTAGCGGGGGGTGGAGCACCGGGGAGCTGTTTTTT. The full variable domain, its missing parts supplied by reference TRBV9 and TRBJ2-2, is DSGVTQTPKHLITATGQRVTLRCSPRSGDLSVYWYQQSLDQGLQFLIQYYNGEERAKGNILERFSAQQFPDLHSELNLSSLELGDSALYFCASSETSGGWSTGELFFGEGSRLTVL.

This sequence joins TRBV27 and TRBJ2-7; 8 bases line up with TRBD1. The CDR3 is 15 residues long. J was trimmed by 5 bases and V by 3 bases; bases with no gene match: 9. Germline-derived CDR1 and CDR2 are MNHEY and SMNVEV (reference sequence). CDR3 coding DNA: TGTGCCAGCAGTTTCCTCGCGGACAGGGCTGACGAGCAGTACTTC. Protein product: CASSFLADRADEQYF.

The chain recombines TRBV2 with TRBJ1-6; 10 bases align to TRBD1. The CDR3 covers 19 residues. Germline CDR1 SNHLY, CDR2 FYNNEI. The trim removed 2 bases at V and 1 base at J, leaving 8 bases unmatched. As DNA, the CDR3 is TGTGCCAGCAGTGAATTCGTGAGACAGGGGGCGTCCTATAATTCACCCCTCCACTTT. It is translated as CASSEFVRQGASYNSPLHF.

The CDR3 loop is CASSHLAGGHNEQFF. The CDR3 DNA follows: TGTGCCAGCAGCCACCTCGCGGGGGGGCACAATGAGCAGTTCTTC. The chain joins TRBV3-1 (or the pseudogene TRBV3-2) to TRBJ2-1; the match to TRBD2 covers 9 bases. The J segment lost 5 bases and the V segment lost 3 bases, leaving 5 bases of the junction unmatched. Germline loops: CDR1 LGHDT, CDR2 YNNKEL (reference sequence). This CDR3 is built from 15 residues.

The J gene is TRBJ1-3, the V gene TRBV18, with 7 bases that match TRBD1. CDR1 is KGHSH and CDR2 is LQKENI in the germline V gene. Unmatched junction bases numbered 4, after V lost 3 bases and J lost 2 bases. CDR3 length equals 15 residues. The CDR3 protein is CASSPGQNAGNTIYF. The CDR3, as DNA: TGTGCCAGCTCACCGGGACAGAATGCTGGAAACACCATATATTTT.

This rearrangement joins TRBV6-1 to TRBJ2-2, with a possible D match to TRBD2 (6 bases). Per germline, CDR1 MNHNS and CDR2 SASEGT. The ends were cut back, 4 bases at V and 1 base at J, with 13 bases in the middle. The CDR3 covers 16 residues. In DNA, the CDR3 is TGTGCCAGCAGTGGTTGGTGGGGGGAGAACACCGGGGAGCTGTTTTTT. It is translated as CASSGWWGENTGELFF.

This clone was seen a single time. This chain connects TRBV6-6 to TRBJ1-1, with a weak D call TRBD1 (5 bases). Germline V CDR1 and CDR2: MNHNY, SVGAGI (reference sequence). V lost 2 bases to trimming and J lost 10 bases, with 14 bases between them. CDR3 size: 13 residues. The CDR3 nucleotides are TGTGCCAGCAGTTACGGGGAGGGGCGGGCAGCTTTCTTT. Its protein product is CASSYGEGRAAFF.

This clone was detected a few times. The chain links TRBV15 to TRBJ2-7; tentatively, D is TRBD2 (5 bases). Germline V gene data show CDR1 as LNHNV and CDR2 as YYDKDF (reference sequence). This CDR3 spans 13 amino acids. The V and J ends lost 5 bases and 6 bases respectively, with 14 bases between them. CDR3 protein: CATSGKLGIEQYF. CDR3 sequence (DNA): TGTGCCACCAGCGGAAAACTAGGAATCGAGCAGTACTTC.

This chain joins TRBV12-5 and TRBJ1-1; 7 nucleotides align to TRBD1. Unmatched junction bases numbered 9, after V lost 5 bases and J lost 0 bases. Germline assignment: CDR1 LGHNT and CDR2 FRNRAP. CDR3 length equals 16 residues. Here the CDR3 reads CASGPRDSIMNTEAFF. DNA of the CDR3: TGTGCTAGTGGTCCCCGGGACAGCATCATGAACACTGAAGCTTTCTTT.